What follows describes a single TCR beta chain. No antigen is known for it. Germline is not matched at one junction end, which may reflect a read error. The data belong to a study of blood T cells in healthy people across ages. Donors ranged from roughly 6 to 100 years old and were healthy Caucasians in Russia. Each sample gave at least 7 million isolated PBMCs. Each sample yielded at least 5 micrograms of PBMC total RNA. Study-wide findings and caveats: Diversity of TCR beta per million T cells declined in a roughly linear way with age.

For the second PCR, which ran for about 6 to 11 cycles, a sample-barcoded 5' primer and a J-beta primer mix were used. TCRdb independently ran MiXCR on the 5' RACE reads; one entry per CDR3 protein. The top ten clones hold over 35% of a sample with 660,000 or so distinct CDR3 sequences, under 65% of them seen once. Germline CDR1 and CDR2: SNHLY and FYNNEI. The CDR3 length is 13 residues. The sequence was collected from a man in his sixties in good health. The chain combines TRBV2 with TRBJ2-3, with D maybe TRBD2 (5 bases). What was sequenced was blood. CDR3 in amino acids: CASREESTDTLYF. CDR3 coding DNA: TGTGCCAGCAGGGAGGAGTCCACAGATACGCTGTATTTT. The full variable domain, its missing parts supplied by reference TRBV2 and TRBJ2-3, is EPEVTQTPSHQVTQMGQEVILRCVPISNHLYFYWYRQILGQKVEFLVSFYNNEISEKSEIFDDQFSVERPDGSNFTLKIRSTKLEDSAMYFCASREESTDTLYFGPGTRLTVL.